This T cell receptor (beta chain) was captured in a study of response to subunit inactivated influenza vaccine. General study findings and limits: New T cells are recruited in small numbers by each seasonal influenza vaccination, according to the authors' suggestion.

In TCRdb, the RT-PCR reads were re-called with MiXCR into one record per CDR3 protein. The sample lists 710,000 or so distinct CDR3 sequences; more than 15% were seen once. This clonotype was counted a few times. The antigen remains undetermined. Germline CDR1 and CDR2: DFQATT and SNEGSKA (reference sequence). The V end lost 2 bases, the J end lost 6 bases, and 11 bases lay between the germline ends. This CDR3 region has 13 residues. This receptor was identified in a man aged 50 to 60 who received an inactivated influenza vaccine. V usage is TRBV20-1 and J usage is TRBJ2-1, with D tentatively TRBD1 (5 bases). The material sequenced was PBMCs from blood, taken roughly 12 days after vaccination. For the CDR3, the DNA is TGCAGTGCTAGATCGGCAGGGATCAATGAGCAGTTCTTC. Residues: CSARSAGINEQFF.